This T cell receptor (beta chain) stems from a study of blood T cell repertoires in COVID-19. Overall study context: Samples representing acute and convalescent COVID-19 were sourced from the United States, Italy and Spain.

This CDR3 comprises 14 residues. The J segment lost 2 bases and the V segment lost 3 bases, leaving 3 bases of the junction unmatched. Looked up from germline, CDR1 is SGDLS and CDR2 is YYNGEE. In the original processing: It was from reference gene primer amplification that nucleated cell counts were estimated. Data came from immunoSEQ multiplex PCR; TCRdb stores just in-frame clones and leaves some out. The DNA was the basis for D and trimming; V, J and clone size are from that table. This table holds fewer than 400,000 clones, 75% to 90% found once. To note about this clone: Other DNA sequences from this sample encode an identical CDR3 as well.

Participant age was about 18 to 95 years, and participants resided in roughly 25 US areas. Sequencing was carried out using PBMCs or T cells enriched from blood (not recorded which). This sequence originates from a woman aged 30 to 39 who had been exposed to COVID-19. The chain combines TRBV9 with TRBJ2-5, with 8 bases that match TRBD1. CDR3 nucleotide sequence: TGTGCCAGCAGCGCCAGGACAGGGCAAGAGACCCAGTACTTC. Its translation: CASSARTGQETQYF.